What follows are 8 T cell receptor beta chains derived from one specimen sequenced in a study of blood T cell repertoires in COVID-19. Produced via immunoSEQ multiplex PCR; TCRdb's table is partial and in-frame only. The sample yields some 250,000 clones, about 80% seen once. Sequencing used peripheral blood. These receptors all stem from a woman of 80 years or more with acute or convalescent COVID-19.

The chain carries TRBV19 and TRBJ1-3; tentative D call: TRBD1 (5 bases). CDR3 size: 14 residues. Per the germline V gene, CDR1 is LNHDA and CDR2 is SQIVND (reference sequence). Between the trimmed V and J ends, which lost 8 bases and 4 bases, there was a span of 15 bases. The CDR3 DNA reads as TGTGCCAGTGGCCAGGGTAGGGGAGGAAACACCATATATTTT. This encodes CASGQGRGGNTIYF.

The V gene is TRBV2, the J gene TRBJ1-3, with TRBD1 as a possible D gene (6 bases). The germline V and J ends were trimmed by 5 bases and 0 bases, with 14 bases remaining between them. Germline values: CDR1 SNHLY, CDR2 FYNNEI. The CDR3 loop spans 16 amino acids. CDR3 region: CASSSRGQSSGNTIYF. DNA of the CDR3: TGTGCCAGCAGTTCGCGCGGACAGAGCTCTGGAAACACCATATATTTT.

The chain employs TRBV11-2 and TRBJ1-1; D is unresolved. The CDR3 totals 13 residues. V was trimmed by 2 bases and J by 2 bases, leaving 6 bases between them. The V gene's germline CDR1 is SGHAT and CDR2 FQNNGV. The CDR3 reads CASSLLVNTEAFF. CDR3 in DNA: TGTGCCAGCAGCTTATTAGTAAACACTGAAGCTTTCTTT.

The chain uses TRBV7-9 and TRBJ2-1, with 8 bases identical to TRBD1. Germline CDR1 SEHNR, CDR2 FQNEAQ (reference sequence). The CDR3 contains 18 residues. Losses at the gene ends were 1 base for V and 4 bases for J; bases not matched to a gene: 12. As DNA, the CDR3 is TGTGCCAGCAGCTTAGGGGCTATTACAGGGGGAATATACAATGAGCAGTTCTTC. Translation: CASSLGAITGGIYNEQFF.

The chain joins TRBV6-5 to TRBJ1-2, with unresolved D. CDR3 length equals 13 residues. Germline CDR1 and CDR2: MNHEY and SVGAGI. Trimming shortened V by 8 bases and J by 0 bases, and 10 bases separated the two germline ends. Here the CDR3 reads CASLLKTNYGYTF. CDR3 nucleotides: TGTGCCAGCTTGCTAAAAACTAACTATGGCTACACCTTC.

This rearrangement joins TRBV7-2 to TRBJ2-5; 13 nucleotides line up with TRBD2. Unmatched junction bases numbered 13, after V lost 5 bases and J lost 4 bases. Looked up from germline, CDR1 is SGHTA and CDR2 is FQGNSA. The CDR3 is 18 residues long. The CDR3 sequence is CASSKLAGGPIQGETQYF. The CDR3 DNA sequence: TGTGCCAGCAGCAAACTAGCGGGAGGGCCGATTCAAGGAGAGACCCAGTACTTC.

The chain carries TRBV18 and TRBJ1-1; 7 nucleotides match TRBD1. V shed 1 base, J shed 6 bases, and the junction held 5 bases outside the gene matches. CDR1 KGHSH and CDR2 LQKENI come from the germline V gene. CDR3 length: 14 amino acids. The CDR3, as DNA: TGTGCCAGCTCACCACGCCAGGGGGGCCCTGAAGCTTTCTTT. This translates into CASSPRQGGPEAFF.

The genes are TRBV18 and TRBJ1-4; TRBD1 might be the D (5 bases). There are 14 residues in the CDR3. The ends were cut back, 3 bases at V and 5 bases at J, with 10 bases in the middle. CDR1 is KGHSH, CDR2 LQKENI, per germline. CDR3 region: CASSPTGSNEKLFF. CDR3 nucleotide sequence: TGTGCCAGCTCACCCACAGGTTCCAATGAAAAACTGTTTTTT.